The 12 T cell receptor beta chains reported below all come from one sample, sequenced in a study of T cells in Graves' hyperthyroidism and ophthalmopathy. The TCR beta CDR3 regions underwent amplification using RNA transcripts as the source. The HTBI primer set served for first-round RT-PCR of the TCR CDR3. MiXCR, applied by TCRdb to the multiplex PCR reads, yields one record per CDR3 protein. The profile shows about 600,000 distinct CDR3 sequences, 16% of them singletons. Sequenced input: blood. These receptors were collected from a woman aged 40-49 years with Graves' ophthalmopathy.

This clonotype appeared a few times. The CDR3 region is CSAMGLAESYEQYF. The CDR3 DNA reads TGCAGCGCAATGGGACTAGCGGAGAGCTACGAGCAGTACTTC. The chain uses TRBV29-1 and TRBJ2-7, with 11 bases identical to TRBD2. Per the germline V gene, CDR1 is SQVTM and CDR2 is ANQGSEA. This CDR3 comprises 14 residues. Trimming removed 7 bases from V and 3 bases from J; junction bases left unmatched: 8.

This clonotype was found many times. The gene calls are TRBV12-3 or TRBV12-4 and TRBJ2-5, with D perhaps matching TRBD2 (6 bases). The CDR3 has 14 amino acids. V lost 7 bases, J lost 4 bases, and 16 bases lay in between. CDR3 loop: CASTRDFTGETQYF. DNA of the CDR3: TGTGCCAGCACTAGGGACTTCACGGGAGAGACCCAGTACTTC.

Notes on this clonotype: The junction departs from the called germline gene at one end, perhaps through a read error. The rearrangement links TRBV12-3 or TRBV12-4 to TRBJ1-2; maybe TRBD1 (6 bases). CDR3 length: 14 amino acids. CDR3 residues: CDSSLAHGGLGYTF. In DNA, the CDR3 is TGTGACAGCAGTTTAGCGCATGGGGGCCTTGGCTACACCTTC.

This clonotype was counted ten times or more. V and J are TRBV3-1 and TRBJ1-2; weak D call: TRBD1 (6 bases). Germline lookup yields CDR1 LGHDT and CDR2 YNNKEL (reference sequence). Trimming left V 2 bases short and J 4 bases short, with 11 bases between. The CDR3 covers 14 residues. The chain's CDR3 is CASSQRGHFYGYTF. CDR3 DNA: TGTGCCAGCAGCCAACGGGGACATTTCTATGGCTACACCTTC.

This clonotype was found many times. This chain's CDR3 is CASSLRSGNQPQHF. The CDR3 DNA follows: TGTGCCAGCAGTCTACGCTCAGGGAATCAGCCCCAGCATTTT. The V gene is TRBV28, the J gene TRBJ1-5; maybe TRBD1 (5 bases). CDR3 length: 14 amino acids. CDR1 is MDHEN and CDR2 is SYDVKM in the germline V gene. Trimming cost V 5 bases and J 4 bases, with 12 bases left between them.

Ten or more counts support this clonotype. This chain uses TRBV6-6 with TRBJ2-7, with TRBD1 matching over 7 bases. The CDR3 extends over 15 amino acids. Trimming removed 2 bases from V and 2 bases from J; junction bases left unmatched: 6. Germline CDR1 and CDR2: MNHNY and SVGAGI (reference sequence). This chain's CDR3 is CASSYLGQTPYEQYF. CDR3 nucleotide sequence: TGTGCCAGCAGTTACCTGGGACAGACCCCCTACGAGCAGTACTTC.

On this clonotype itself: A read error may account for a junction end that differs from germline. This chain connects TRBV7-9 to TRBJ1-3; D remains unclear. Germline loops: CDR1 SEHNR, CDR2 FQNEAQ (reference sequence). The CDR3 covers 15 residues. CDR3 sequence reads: CASSLAVTPGNTIYF. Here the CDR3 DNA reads TGTGCCAGCAGCTTAGCTGTGACACCTGGGAACACCATATATTTT.

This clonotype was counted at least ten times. The CDR3 here is CASSELVSTDTQYF. Written as DNA, the CDR3 is TGTGCCAGCAGTGAGCTAGTTAGCACAGATACGCAGTATTTT. The chain combines TRBV2 with TRBJ2-3, with D uncertain. Germline-derived CDR1 and CDR2 are SNHLY and FYNNEI. The CDR3 is made up of 14 amino acids. The germline V and J ends were trimmed by 3 bases and 0 bases, with 7 bases remaining between them.

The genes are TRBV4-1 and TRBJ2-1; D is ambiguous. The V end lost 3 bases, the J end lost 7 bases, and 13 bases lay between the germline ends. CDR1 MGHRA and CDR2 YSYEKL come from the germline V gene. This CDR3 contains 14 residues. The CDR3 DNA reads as TGCGCCAGCAGCCAGGAGAGGTGGGCTAATGAGCAGTTCTTC. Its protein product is CASSQERWANEQFF.

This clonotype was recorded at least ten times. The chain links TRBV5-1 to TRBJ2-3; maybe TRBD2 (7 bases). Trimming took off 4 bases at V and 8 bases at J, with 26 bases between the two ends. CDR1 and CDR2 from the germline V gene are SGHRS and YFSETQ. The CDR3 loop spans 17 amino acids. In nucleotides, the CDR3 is TGCGCCAGCAGCGGGGAGGGGGACCTCCGGCTACTTCCTACGCAGTATTTT. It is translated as CASSGEGDLRLLPTQYF.

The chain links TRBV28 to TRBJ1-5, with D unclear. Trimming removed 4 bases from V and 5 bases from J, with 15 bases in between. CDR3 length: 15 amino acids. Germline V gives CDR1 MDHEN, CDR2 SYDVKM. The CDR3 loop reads CASSSPVAGDQPQHF. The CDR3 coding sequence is TGTGCCAGCAGTTCCCCGGTGGCCGGGGATCAGCCCCAGCATTTT.

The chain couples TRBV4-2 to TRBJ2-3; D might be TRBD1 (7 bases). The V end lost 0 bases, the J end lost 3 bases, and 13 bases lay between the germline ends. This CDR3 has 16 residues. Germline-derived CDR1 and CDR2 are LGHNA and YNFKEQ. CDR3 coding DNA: TGTGCCAGCAGCCAAGACAGTCAGGGGGGAACAGATACGCAGTATTTT. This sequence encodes CASSQDSQGGTDTQYF.